This T cell receptor (beta chain) was captured by sequencing in a study of Graves' ophthalmopathy and Graves' hyperthyroidism. Broader study findings: Sensitivity reached approximately 89% and specificity roughly 82% for a 13-signature model separating ophthalmopathy from stable hyperthyroidism.

CDR3 regions of TCR beta were amplified from RNA transcripts. RT-PCR was first run with HTBI primers, then multiplex PCR in a second round. A single record per CDR3 protein comes from TCRdb applying MiXCR to the multiplex PCR reads. The table shows roughly 610,000 distinct CDR3 sequences, with 22% occurring only once. The CDR3 consists of 13 residues. Germline CDR1 is LNHDA and CDR2 is SQIVND (reference sequence). V was cut by 7 bases and J by 7 bases, with 16 bases left in between. This clonotype was counted ten times or more. The antigen remains undetermined. This rearrangement joins TRBV19 to TRBJ1-1; unclear D gene. The sequence was collected from a young woman with stable Graves' hyperthyroidism. Some clones in this sample may be carry-over from other donors' samples. Material: peripheral blood. CDR3 bases: TGTGCCAGTATCGGGAAGGGCCCAAGTGAAGCTTTCTTT. This codes for CASIGKGPSEAFF.